This T cell receptor beta chain was sequenced during a study of T cell changes during pregnancy in multiple sclerosis. Assay: immunoSEQ multiplex PCR; the TCRdb copy retains only in-frame clones and omits some. The table includes around 80,000 clones, about 91% detected once. The germline gives CDR1 SEHNR, CDR2 FQNEAQ (reference sequence). Germline trimming cut 4 bases from V and 7 bases from J; bases unmatched to any gene: 4. This CDR3 spans 13 amino acids. This receptor was identified in a female donor with multiple sclerosis, enrolled in a pregnancy study. The rearrangement uses TRBV7-9 and TRBJ2-1; 7 nucleotides align to TRBD1. The starting material was peripheral blood, obtained before pregnancy. CDR3 sequence: CASSSRQGNEQFF. Here the CDR3 DNA reads TGTGCCAGCAGCTCCAGACAGGGTAATGAGCAGTTCTTC.